These 18 T cell receptor beta chains were sequenced from one sample in a study of CD8+ T cells in alopecia areata. Extracted from the samples, RNA was reverse transcribed into cDNA to serve as the sequencing template. Libraries were prepared by immunoSEQ multiplex PCR; TCRdb keeps only in-frame clonotypes and omits some of them. The table lists more than 90,000 clones, with no singletons. Sequencing was performed on lesional skin. The receptor source for this set is a C3H/HeJ mouse with alopecia areata. As its MHC haplotype, the strain has H2-k.

For this clone: An end of the junction differs from the germline gene, which may be a read error. The listed genes are named as in mouse. The CDR3 is cut off 4 residues early in the read; its end comes from the germline J gene. The chain carries TRBV19 and TRBJ1-4, with D possibly TRBD1 on 6 matching bases. The CDR3 is 13 residues long. The germline V gene has CDR1 FNHDT and CDR2 SITEND (reference sequence). The part of the CDR3 DNA that was read is TGTTCCAGCAGTAAACAGGGCGGCGAA. Encoded protein: CSSSKQGGE. The complete CDR3 reads CSSSKQGGERLFF.

The sample holds a few counts of this clone. The genes are named according to mouse. The read ends 4 residues shy of where the CDR3 ends; the end is completed using the germline J gene. The chain combines TRBV1 with TRBJ2-7; D not resolved. Germline V gene lookup returns CDR1 NSQYPW and CDR2 LRSPGD (reference sequence). The CDR3 extends over 13 amino acids. The CDR3 bases that were read are TGCACCTGCAGTGCCAGGCATATATAT. This translates into CTCSARHIY. The full CDR3 protein reads CTCSARHIYEQYF.

For this clone: The listed genes are named as in mouse. The read terminates 4 residues before the CDR3 end, so the remaining end is supplied by the germline J gene. The chain links TRBV1 to TRBJ1-1, with D possibly matching TRBD1 (5 bases). The CDR3 contains 15 residues. V was cut by 1 base and J by 3 bases, with 12 bases left in between. Germline V gene sequence: CDR1 NSQYPW, CDR2 LRSPGD (reference sequence). CDR3 bases read: TGCACCTGCAGTGCAGGTCCAGGGAAGGACACA. It encodes CTCSAGPGKDT. The complete CDR3 reads CTCSAGPGKDTEVFF.

A few counts support this clone. Gene names denote mouse genes. The CDR3 loop reads CASSESWGGYAEQFF. The CDR3 DNA, read in part, is TGTGCCAGCAGTGAGTCCTGGGGGGGCTATGCT. The chain recombines TRBV13-3 with TRBJ2-1, with 9 bases identical to TRBD2. The read ends 4 residues before the CDR3 terminus; that terminus is restored from the germline J gene. J gave up 3 bases and V 2 bases, and 3 bases lay outside the gene matches. CDR3 length: 15 residues. In germline, CDR1 is NNHDY, CDR2 SYVADS.

As regards this clone: Here the gene names and germline are mouse. The read gets to within 4 residues of the CDR3 end, and the germline J gene fills in the rest. The chain couples TRBV1 to TRBJ2-7; possible D gene TRBD1, 6 bases. Germline V gene lookup returns CDR1 NSQYPW and CDR2 LRSPGD (reference sequence). Trimming stripped 0 bases from V and 3 bases from J, with 15 bases between. The CDR3 runs to 16 residues. CDR3 amino acids: CTCSADVQGQDYEQYF. The CDR3 bases that were read are TGCACCTGCAGTGCAGATGTGCAGGGACAAGACTAT.

A word on this clone: Mouse gene names and germline throughout. The read terminates 4 residues before the CDR3 end, so the remaining end is supplied by the germline J gene. The V gene is TRBV19, the J gene TRBJ2-2; D not resolved. Trimming removed 4 bases at V and 0 bases at J, with 10 bases between. The CDR3 covers 15 residues. Germline CDR1 reads FNHDT; CDR2 reads SITEND (reference sequence). CDR3 DNA, as far as it was read: TGTGCCAGCAGTGAGAGACTTTCAAACACCGGG. Protein: CASSERLSNTG. Given in full, the CDR3 is CASSERLSNTGQLYF.

A note on this clone: Gene names and germline refer to mouse. The CDR3 end falls 4 residues outside the read, so it is completed with the germline J gene. This chain links TRBV19 with TRBJ2-1; 7 nucleotides match TRBD1. The germline CDR1 and CDR2 sequences are FNHDT and SITEND (reference sequence). The CDR3 is made up of 13 amino acids. The covered CDR3 bases are TGTGCCAGCAGTACCAAACAGGGGGCT. It codes for CASSTKQGA. The CDR3 reads in full as CASSTKQGAEQFF.

This clone occurred a few times. The listed genes are named as in mouse. The CDR3 goes on 4 residues after the read ends, and that part is filled in from the germline J gene. V is TRBV31 and J is TRBJ2-7; 9 nucleotides match TRBD2. This CDR3 comprises 14 residues. Germline V gives CDR1 GKSSPN, CDR2 SITVG. The sequenced part of the CDR3 DNA is TGTGCCTGGAGTCTCGACTGGGGGCCTTAT. Translating it yields CAWSLDWGPY. The full-length CDR3 reads as CAWSLDWGPYEQYF.

As to this clone: The genes and germline here are from mouse. From the germline J gene comes the end of the CDR3, since the read stops 4 residues before it. The V gene is TRBV19, the J gene TRBJ2-1; 8 positions agree with TRBD2. Germline assignment: CDR1 FNHDT and CDR2 SITEND (reference sequence). The CDR3 contains 14 residues. Trimming cost V 5 bases and J 0 bases; bases outside gene matches: 1. The CDR3 reads CASRLGDNYAEQFF. CDR3 bases read: TGTGCCAGCAGACTGGGGGATAACTATGCT.

Details on this clone: Germline and genes: mouse. The CDR3 extends 4 residues past the end of the read, so its final part is completed from the germline J gene. The chain links TRBV14 to TRBJ2-5; 7 bases align to TRBD1. This CDR3 region has 13 residues. CDR1 SGHDT and CDR2 FRDEAV come from the germline V gene. CDR3: CASSFVRGDTQYF. The part of the CDR3 DNA that was read is TGTGCCAGCAGTTTCGTCAGGGGGGAC.

Many counts were recorded for this clone. The gene symbols are mouse symbols. The observed sequence ends 4 residues before the CDR3 terminus, with the missing tail filled in from the germline J gene. This chain links TRBV1 with TRBJ2-7, with D unclear. This CDR3 region has 15 residues. V shed 3 bases and J shed 0 bases, with 12 bases lying between them. Germline CDR1 is NSQYPW and CDR2 is LRSPGD (reference sequence). The chain's CDR3 is CTCSAKSQSSYEQYF. Partial CDR3 DNA: TGCACCTGCAGTGCCAAGTCTCAGAGCTCCTAT.

This clone was picked up a small number of times. Gene names denote mouse genes. The read is 4 residues too short to cover the CDR3 end, so that end is filled in from the germline J gene. This chain connects TRBV13-3 to TRBJ1-2, with a weak D call TRBD1 (5 bases). CDR1 and CDR2 from the germline V gene are NNHDY and SYVADS. CDR3 length: 14 residues. Deletions cut 2 bases from V and 3 bases from J, with 11 bases between. The CDR3 sequence is CASSDGHTDSDYTF. CDR3 DNA, as far as it was read: TGTGCCAGCAGTGACGGACATACGGACTCC.

There are a few counts of this clone. Mouse names are used for the genes. The CDR3 end falls 4 residues outside the read, so it is completed with the germline J gene. The chain carries TRBV13-3 and TRBJ2-7; 11 bases map to TRBD2. In germline, CDR1 is NNHDY, CDR2 SYVADS. Unmatched junction bases numbered 4, after V lost 2 bases and J lost 0 bases. This CDR3 spans 16 amino acids. CDR3 amino acids: CASSETGGENSYEQYF. The DNA read from the CDR3 is TGTGCCAGCAGTGAGACTGGGGGGGAGAACTCCTAT.

This clone came up a few times. Mouse gene names and germline throughout. The CDR3 loop reads CATLGAGAEQFF. CDR3 DNA, as far as it was read: TGTGCCACCCTGGGCGCGGGGGCT. V and J are TRBV13-1 and TRBJ2-1; weak D call: TRBD2 (5 bases). From the germline J gene comes the end of the CDR3, since the read stops 4 residues before it. The CDR3 has 12 residues. In germline, CDR1 is NSHNY, CDR2 SYGAGN.

For this clone: Genes and germline are mouse. The CDR3 is cut off 4 residues early in the read; its end comes from the germline J gene. This chain links TRBV1 with TRBJ1-1; TRBD1 aligns across 8 bases. There are 12 residues in the CDR3. The germline V gene encodes CDR1 NSQYPW and CDR2 LRSPGD (reference sequence). The CDR3 sequence is CTCKVQGGEVFF. CDR3 DNA (partial): TGCACCTGCAAGGTACAGGGGGGA.

This clone was detected a few times. Gene names follow the mouse nomenclature. The read comes to an end 4 residues before the CDR3 does, leaving the germline J gene to fill in the end. V gene TRBV13-3 combines with J gene TRBJ2-1, with 10 bases fitting TRBD1. Germline CDR1 NNHDY, CDR2 SYVADS. The trim removed 0 bases at V and 5 bases at J, leaving 8 bases unmatched. The CDR3 has 17 amino acids. The sequenced CDR3 bases are TGTGCCAGCAGTGATGCATCAATAGACAGGGGGCATGCT. It specifies CASSDASIDRGHA. The entire CDR3 protein is CASSDASIDRGHAEQFF.

In regard to this clone: Gene names and germline refer to mouse. Sequencing ends 4 residues short of the CDR3 end; the germline J gene provides the rest. V and J are TRBV13-3 and TRBJ2-3; 14 bases match TRBD2. Unmatched junction bases numbered 4, after V lost 7 bases and J lost 0 bases. Germline V gene lookup returns CDR1 NNHDY and CDR2 SYVADS. The CDR3 is 16 amino acids. The CDR3 here is CASLGLGGRSAETLYF. CDR3 DNA, as far as it was read: TGTGCCAGCTTGGGACTGGGGGGGCGGAGTGCAGAA.

This clone has just a few counts. Here the gene names and germline are mouse. The sequenced part of the CDR3 DNA is TGTGCCAGCACCTCGCTGGGAGAGTCCTAT. Its translation: CASTSLGESY. The complete CDR3 protein is CASTSLGESYEQYF. The chain employs TRBV19 and TRBJ2-7; weak D call: TRBD2 (5 bases). The observed sequence ends 4 residues before the CDR3 terminus, with the missing tail filled in from the germline J gene. This CDR3 has 14 amino acids. V gave up 6 bases and J gave up 1 base, with 14 bases separating them. Per germline, CDR1 FNHDT and CDR2 SITEND (reference sequence).